The present entry profiles one T cell receptor beta chain with its context. Antigen specificity is unknown. The entry originates in a study of T cell responses to AZD1222 COVID-19 vaccine. Measured with immunoSEQ multiplex PCR; TCRdb has only the in-frame clones, and not every one. The data show 95,000 to 100,000 clones, with 65% to 85% seen just once and 13% to 15% held by the top ten. Overall study findings and caveats: Every sample of the repertoires postdated the peak T cell response.

V lost 6 bases, J lost 7 bases, and 8 bases stayed unmatched. The CDR3 is made up of 13 amino acids. The sequence was obtained from an adult who received the AZD1222 COVID-19 vaccine. The sequencing used peripheral blood, collected 28 days after the second AZD1222 dose. V gene TRBV12-3 or TRBV12-4 combines with J gene TRBJ1-2, with TRBD1 identical over 7 bases. The CDR3 DNA sequence: TGTGCCAGCAGCCCTAATACAGGGGTTGGCTACACCTTC. Its translation is CASSPNTGVGYTF.